These T cell receptor beta chains were read from a single sample in a study of T cells in Graves' hyperthyroidism and ophthalmopathy. TCRdb independently ran MiXCR on the multiplex PCR reads; one entry per CDR3 protein. The table records about 160,000 distinct CDR3 sequences, about 9% of them present only once. Specimen: blood. These receptors originate from a woman aged 18-30 years with Graves' hyperthyroidism that later progressed to Graves' ophthalmopathy. CDR3s include the opening cysteine and the closing phenylalanine or tryptophan. D genes are given only for firm matches. Where a row states a size, it is once, few, many or the class of an expanded clone; other rows omit it.

CDR3aa: CASSLAQGAFTF; CDR3nt: TGTGCCAGCAGCTTGGCTCAGGGGGCTTTCACCTTC; v_gene: TRBV5-5; j_gene: TRBJ1-2; abundance: many; d_gene: TRBD1
CDR3aa: CASSPLWTDTQYF; CDR3nt: TGCGCCAGCAGCCCCCTCTGGACAGATACGCAGTATTTT; v_gene: TRBV4-1; j_gene: TRBJ2-3; abundance: few; d_gene: NA
CDR3aa: CASTSGTTEAFF; CDR3nt: TGTGCCAGCACCTCGGGCACCACTGAAGCTTTCTTT; v_gene: TRBV28; j_gene: TRBJ1-1; abundance: many; d_gene: NA
CDR3aa: CATSRDRQGGEKLFF; CDR3nt: TGTGCCACCAGCAGAGATCGGCAGGGAGGCGAAAAACTGTTTTTT; v_gene: TRBV15; j_gene: TRBJ1-4; abundance: many; d_gene: NA
CDR3aa: CASSEPGHVNTEAFF; CDR3nt: TGTGCCAGCAGTGAACCGGGACACGTGAACACTGAAGCTTTCTTT; v_gene: TRBV25-1; j_gene: TRBJ1-1; abundance: few; d_gene: NA
CDR3aa: CSAYSGTSLETQYF; CDR3nt: TGCAGTGCTTACTCCGGGACCTCGTTGGAGACCCAGTACTTC; v_gene: TRBV20-1; j_gene: TRBJ2-5; abundance: many; d_gene: NA
CDR3aa: CSVLLGTGSYEQYF; CDR3nt: TGCAGCGTTCTCCTAGGGACGGGCTCCTACGAGCAGTACTTC; v_gene: TRBV29-1; j_gene: TRBJ2-7; abundance: many; d_gene: NA
CDR3aa: CASSQRISTDTQYF; CDR3nt: TGTGCCAGCAGCCAGCGTATTAGCACAGATACGCAGTATTTT; v_gene: TRBV3-1; j_gene: TRBJ2-3; abundance: many; d_gene: NA
CDR3aa: CATSDPGTGGVRDKETQYF; CDR3nt: TGTGCCACCAGTGACCCCGGGACAGGGGGAGTTAGGGACAAAGAGACCCAGTACTTC; v_gene: TRBV24-1; j_gene: TRBJ2-5; abundance: NA; d_gene: TRBD1
CDR3aa: CASSQELGGIQYF; CDR3nt: TGCGCCAGCAGCCAAGAGCTGGGGGGCATTCAGTACTTC; v_gene: TRBV4-1; j_gene: TRBJ2-4; abundance: few; d_gene: NA
CDR3aa: CASRFDPLEQFF; CDR3nt: TGTGCCAGCAGATTTGACCCCCTAGAGCAGTTCTTC; v_gene: TRBV12-3/TRBV12-4; j_gene: TRBJ2-1; abundance: NA; d_gene: NA
CDR3aa: CASSSTEIRRLEAFF; CDR3nt: TGTGCCAGCAGCTCAACCGAAATTCGGAGGCTCGAAGCTTTCTTT; v_gene: TRBV7-9; j_gene: TRBJ1-1; abundance: many; d_gene: NA
CDR3aa: CASSLPGFLVNTEAFF; CDR3nt: TGTGCCAGCAGTTTACCAGGGTTTTTGGTGAACACTGAAGCTTTCTTT; v_gene: TRBV28; j_gene: TRBJ1-1; abundance: many; d_gene: NA
CDR3aa: CASSIVGVTVNTEAFF; CDR3nt: TGTGCCAGTAGTATAGTTGGGGTGACGGTGAACACTGAAGCTTTCTTT; v_gene: TRBV19; j_gene: TRBJ1-1; abundance: many; d_gene: NA
CDR3aa: CASSFSQSTDTQYF; CDR3nt: TGTGCCAGCAGTTTCTCGCAGAGCACAGATACGCAGTATTTT; v_gene: TRBV12-3/TRBV12-4; j_gene: TRBJ2-3; abundance: many; d_gene: NA
CDR3aa: CASSQDHGTQYF; CDR3nt: TGTGCCAGCAGCCAAGATCATGGGACCCAGTACTTC; v_gene: TRBV4-2; j_gene: TRBJ2-5; abundance: NA; d_gene: NA
CDR3aa: CASSISRESYEQYF; CDR3nt: TGTGCCAGTAGTATAAGCAGGGAAAGCTACGAGCAGTACTTC; v_gene: TRBV19; j_gene: TRBJ2-7; abundance: many; d_gene: NA
CDR3aa: CASRGPGEGYGYTF; CDR3nt: TGTGCCAGCAGAGGGCCGGGAGAGGGTTATGGCTACACCTTC; v_gene: TRBV28; j_gene: TRBJ1-2; abundance: many; d_gene: NA
CDR3aa: CASSQVLTPSYEQYF; CDR3nt: TGCGCCAGCAGCCAGGTTCTAACGCCTTCCTACGAGCAGTACTTC; v_gene: TRBV4-1; j_gene: TRBJ2-7; abundance: NA; d_gene: NA
CDR3aa: CASSLGQTADYGYTF; CDR3nt: TGTGCCAGCAGCTTAGGACAGACGGCCGACTATGGCTACACCTTC; v_gene: TRBV7-6; j_gene: TRBJ1-2; abundance: many; d_gene: NA
CDR3aa: CSVGLAGASTDTQYF; CDR3nt: TGCAGCGTTGGTCTAGCGGGGGCGAGCACAGATACGCAGTATTTT; v_gene: TRBV29-1; j_gene: TRBJ2-3; abundance: many; d_gene: TRBD2
CDR3aa: CASSHGTMTSGANVLTF; CDR3nt: TGTGCCAGCAGTCATGGGACGATGACCTCTGGGGCCAACGTCCTGACTTTC; v_gene: TRBV2; j_gene: TRBJ2-6; abundance: many; d_gene: NA
CDR3aa: CASVPSDTGNPNSNQPQHF; CDR3nt: TGTGCCTCCGTACCGTCGGACACAGGGAACCCTAATAGCAATCAGCCCCAGCATTTT; v_gene: TRBV30; j_gene: TRBJ1-5; abundance: many; d_gene: NA
CDR3aa: CASSHPRLAGVSYEQYF; CDR3nt: TGTGCCAGCAGCCACCCACGACTAGCGGGGGTCTCCTACGAGCAGTACTTC; v_gene: TRBV3-1; j_gene: TRBJ2-7; abundance: many; d_gene: TRBD2
CDR3aa: CASSSMGLAADTQYF; CDR3nt: TGTGCCAGCAGCTCCATGGGACTAGCTGCGGATACGCAGTATTTT; v_gene: TRBV11-2; j_gene: TRBJ2-3; abundance: many; d_gene: TRBD2
CDR3aa: CASSLAGDSGGNVLTF; CDR3nt: TGTGCCAGCAGCTTAGCGGGCGACAGTGGAGGGAACGTCCTGACTTTC; v_gene: TRBV7-8; j_gene: TRBJ2-6; abundance: few; d_gene: NA
CDR3aa: CASSQVRTGPFDEQFF; CDR3nt: TGTGCCAGCAGCCAAGTACGGACAGGGCCCTTTGATGAGCAGTTCTTC; v_gene: TRBV7-2; j_gene: TRBJ2-1; abundance: NA; d_gene: TRBD1
CDR3aa: CASSQWTSGVVDNEQFF; CDR3nt: TGTGCCAGCAGCCAATGGACTAGCGGGGTAGTGGACAATGAGCAGTTCTTC; v_gene: TRBV4-2; j_gene: TRBJ2-1; abundance: NA; d_gene: TRBD2
CDR3aa: CASSRGRDVWNEQFF; CDR3nt: TGTGCCAGCAGCCGCGGGAGGGACGTTTGGAATGAGCAGTTCTTC; v_gene: TRBV2; j_gene: TRBJ2-1; abundance: many; d_gene: TRBD2
CDR3aa: CASSTTIRGRRGSYEQYF; CDR3nt: TGTGCCAGCAGTACCACCATTAGGGGGCGCCGAGGCTCCTACGAGCAGTACTTC; v_gene: TRBV27; j_gene: TRBJ2-7; abundance: many; d_gene: TRBD1
CDR3aa: CASSSGTTNEQFF; CDR3nt: TGTGCCAGCAGCTCGGGGACCACCAATGAGCAGTTCTTC; v_gene: TRBV11-3; j_gene: TRBJ2-1; abundance: many; d_gene: NA
CDR3aa: CASSLSGNTIYF; CDR3nt: TGTGCCAGCAGTTTGTCGGGAAACACCATATATTTT; v_gene: TRBV12-3/TRBV12-4; j_gene: TRBJ1-3; abundance: many; d_gene: NA
CDR3aa: CASSEATGQGGEEQYF; CDR3nt: TGTGCCAGCAGTGAAGCCACCGGACAGGGGGGTGAGGAGCAGTACTTC; v_gene: TRBV6-1; j_gene: TRBJ2-7; abundance: many; d_gene: TRBD1
CDR3aa: CASSKGQGRYEQYF; CDR3nt: TGTGCCAGCAGTAAGGGACAGGGGAGGTACGAGCAGTACTTC; v_gene: TRBV2; j_gene: TRBJ2-7; abundance: many; d_gene: TRBD1
CDR3aa: CALETGTLNYNEQFF; CDR3nt: TGTGCCTTGGAAACCGGGACTTTAAACTACAATGAGCAGTTCTTC; v_gene: TRBV30; j_gene: TRBJ2-1; abundance: many; d_gene: NA
CDR3aa: CASSFAGTGVGGGYTF; CDR3nt: TGTGCCAGCAGTTTTGCCGGGACAGGGGTTGGAGGTGGCTACACCTTC; v_gene: TRBV12-3/TRBV12-4; j_gene: TRBJ1-2; abundance: many; d_gene: TRBD1
CDR3aa: CATSRATDRVSRYTF; CDR3nt: TGTGCCACCAGCAGAGCCACGGACAGGGTCAGTCGCTACACCTTC; v_gene: TRBV15; j_gene: TRBJ1-2; abundance: NA; d_gene: TRBD1
CDR3aa: CASSQDAGFYGYTF; CDR3nt: TGTGCCAGCAGCCAAGATGCGGGCTTCTATGGCTACACCTTC; v_gene: TRBV4-2; j_gene: TRBJ1-2; abundance: NA; d_gene: NA
CDR3aa: CASSFVQNTEAFF; CDR3nt: TGCGCCAGCAGCTTCGTACAGAACACTGAAGCTTTCTTT; v_gene: TRBV5-1; j_gene: TRBJ1-1; abundance: many; d_gene: NA
CDR3aa: CASSSNLNTEAFF; CDR3nt: TGTGCCAGCAGTTCTAATTTAAACACTGAAGCTTTCTTT; v_gene: TRBV27; j_gene: TRBJ1-1; abundance: NA; d_gene: NA
CDR3aa: CATSSEGAGAYMNTEAFF; CDR3nt: TGTGCCACCAGCAGCGAAGGGGCGGGGGCTTACATGAACACTGAAGCTTTCTTT; v_gene: TRBV15; j_gene: TRBJ1-1; abundance: many; d_gene: NA